Shown below are 4 T cell receptor beta chains from a single sample sequenced in a study of technical replicates of blood from a handful of donors. The protocol was immunoSEQ multiplex PCR, while the TCRdb copy is restricted to in-frame clones and leaves out a portion. The sample contains under 85,000 clones, 85% to 95% of which appear only once. Sequencing used T cells isolated from PBMCs. These receptors were obtained from a human donor in good health.

This chain links TRBV4-1 with TRBJ2-7, with 8 bases matching TRBD2. The germline V gene encodes CDR1 MGHRA and CDR2 YSYEKL. The CDR3 totals 13 residues. J gave up 1 base and V 6 bases, and 2 bases lay outside the gene matches. The CDR3 DNA is TGCGCCAGCAGAAGCGGGAGATCCTACGAGCAGTACTTC. Translating gives CASRSGRSYEQYF.

V usage is TRBV19 and J usage is TRBJ1-5; D is perhaps TRBD1 (6 bases). The germline CDR1 and CDR2 sequences are LNHDA and SQIVND (reference sequence). The CDR3 extends over 16 amino acids. V was trimmed by 6 bases and J by 3 bases, leaving 18 bases between them. CDR3 DNA sequence: TGTGCCAGTAGCACCCAAGGGGGAGTAATCAATCAGCCCCAGCATTTT. Translation gives CASSTQGGVINQPQHF.

The chain has TRBV6-1 and TRBJ2-3, with no clear D. The CDR3 sequence is 13 residues long. The V and J ends lost 4 bases and 2 bases respectively, with 7 bases between them. Per germline, CDR1 MNHNS and CDR2 SASEGT. CDR3 nucleotides: TGTGCCAGCAGTGGGGCCTTCACAGATACGCAGTATTTT. Amino acid sequence: CASSGAFTDTQYF.

J is TRBJ2-7 and V is TRBV7-2, with a tentative D call TRBD2 (5 bases). The CDR3 extends over 13 amino acids. V gave up 5 bases and J gave up 6 bases, with 14 bases separating them. Germline CDR1 is SGHTA and CDR2 is FQGNSA. CDR3 nucleotide sequence: TGTGCCAGCAGCCGTAGCGAGTGGACCGAGCAGTACTTC. Its protein product is CASSRSEWTEQYF.